This T cell receptor beta chain was obtained from a study of blood T cell repertoires in COVID-19. Study details: Samples taken during acute and convalescent COVID-19 were collected in the United States, Italy and Spain. The cDNA or gDNA used as material had been derived from T cells, B-cell-depleted T cells, or PBMCs.

This clone has more than one count but fewer than ten. Clones were sequenced by immunoSEQ multiplex PCR, and TCRdb holds only the in-frame ones, with some missing. In the table there are more than 95,000 clones, about 70% of which are singletons. V dropped 1 base and J dropped 8; count of bases not matched to a gene: 2. The CDR3 is 13 amino acids. Germline V gene lookup returns CDR1 SGHDN and CDR2 FVKESK. What was sequenced was peripheral blood. V usage is TRBV14 and J usage is TRBJ2-1, with TRBD1 identical over 7 bases. This receptor was identified in a man older than 75 with COVID-19, enrolled during active disease. The CDR3 region has the DNA TGTGCCAGCAGCCAAGCGACAGGGTATGAGCAGTTCTTC. It yields the protein CASSQATGYEQFF.